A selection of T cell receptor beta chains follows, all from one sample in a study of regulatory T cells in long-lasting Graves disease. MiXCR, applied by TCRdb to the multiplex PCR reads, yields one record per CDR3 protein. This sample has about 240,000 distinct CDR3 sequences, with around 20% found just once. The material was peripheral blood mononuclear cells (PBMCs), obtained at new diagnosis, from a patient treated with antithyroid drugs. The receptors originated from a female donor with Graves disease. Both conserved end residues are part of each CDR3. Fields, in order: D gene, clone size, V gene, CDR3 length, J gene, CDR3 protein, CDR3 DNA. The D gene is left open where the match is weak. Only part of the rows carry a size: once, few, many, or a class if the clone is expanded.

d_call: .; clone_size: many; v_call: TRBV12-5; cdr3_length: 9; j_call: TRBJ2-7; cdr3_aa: CASGLVENF; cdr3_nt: TGTGCTAGTGGTTTGGTGGAGAACTTC
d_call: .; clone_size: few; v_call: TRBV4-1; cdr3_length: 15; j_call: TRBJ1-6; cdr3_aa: CASSQDMGSNSPLHF; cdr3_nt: TGCGCCAGCAGCCAAGATATGGGCAGCAATTCACCCCTCCACTTT
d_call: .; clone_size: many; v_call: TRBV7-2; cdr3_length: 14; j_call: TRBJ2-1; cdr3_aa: CASSPPPAGVEQFF; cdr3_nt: TGTGCCAGCAGCCCTCCGCCGGCGGGCGTTGAGCAGTTCTTC
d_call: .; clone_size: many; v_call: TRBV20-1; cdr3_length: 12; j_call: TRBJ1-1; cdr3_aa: CSAKDTNTEAFF; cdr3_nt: TGCAGTGCAAAGGACACGAACACTGAAGCTTTCTTT
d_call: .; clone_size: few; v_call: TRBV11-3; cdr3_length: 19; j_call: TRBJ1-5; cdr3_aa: CASDGTGSYRIVSNQPQHF; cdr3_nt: TGTGCCAGCGACGGAACGGGATCTTATAGGATTGTGAGCAATCAGCCCCAGCATTTT
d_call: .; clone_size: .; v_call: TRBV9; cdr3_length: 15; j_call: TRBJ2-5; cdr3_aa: CASSPRPSSQETQYF; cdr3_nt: TGTGCCAGCAGCCCCCGGCCGTCCAGCCAAGAGACCCAGTACTTC
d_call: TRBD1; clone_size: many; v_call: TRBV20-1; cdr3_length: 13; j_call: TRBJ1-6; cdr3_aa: CSARGQEPSPLHF; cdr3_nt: TGCAGTGCCAGGGGACAGGAGCCATCACCCCTCCACTTT
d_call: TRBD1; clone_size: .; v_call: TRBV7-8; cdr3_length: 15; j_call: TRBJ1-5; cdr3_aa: CASRLSIGTGGPQHF; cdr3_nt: TGTGCCAGCAGGCTCTCGATCGGGACAGGTGGGCCCCAGCATTTT
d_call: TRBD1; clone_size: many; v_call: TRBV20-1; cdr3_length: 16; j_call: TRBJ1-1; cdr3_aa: CSAKDWTGRRNTEAFF; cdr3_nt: TGCAGTGCTAAGGATTGGACAGGGAGGCGGAACACTGAAGCTTTCTTT
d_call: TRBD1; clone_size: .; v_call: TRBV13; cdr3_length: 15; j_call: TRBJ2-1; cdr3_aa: CASSARDRSYNEQFF; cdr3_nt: TGTGCCAGCAGCGCCCGGGACAGATCCTACAATGAGCAGTTCTTC
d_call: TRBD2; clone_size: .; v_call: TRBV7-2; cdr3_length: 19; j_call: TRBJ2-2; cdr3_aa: CASSQDPKDSGSWTGELFF; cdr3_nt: TGTGCCAGCAGCCAAGACCCGAAGGATAGCGGGAGCTGGACCGGGGAGCTGTTTTTT
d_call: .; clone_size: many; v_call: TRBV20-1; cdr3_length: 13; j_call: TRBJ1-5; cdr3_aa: CSASANSNQPQHF; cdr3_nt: TGCAGTGCATCGGCCAATAGCAATCAGCCCCAGCATTTT
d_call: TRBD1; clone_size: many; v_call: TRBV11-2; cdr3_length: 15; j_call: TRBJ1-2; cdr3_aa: CASSLFGTGTGSYTF; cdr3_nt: TGTGCCAGCAGCCTATTTGGGACAGGAACGGGGAGCTACACCTTC
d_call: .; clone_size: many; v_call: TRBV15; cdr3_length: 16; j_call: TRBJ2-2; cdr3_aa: CATSRVVGATTGELFF; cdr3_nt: TGTGCCACCAGCAGAGTTGTGGGGGCCACCACCGGGGAGCTGTTTTTT
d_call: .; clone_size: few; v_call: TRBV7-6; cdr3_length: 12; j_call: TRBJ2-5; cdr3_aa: CASSPDGETQYF; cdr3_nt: TGTGCCAGCAGCCCAGACGGGGAGACCCAGTACTTC
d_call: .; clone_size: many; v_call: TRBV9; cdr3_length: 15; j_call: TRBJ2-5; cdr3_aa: CASSVGGAEQETQYF; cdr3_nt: TGTGCCAGCAGCGTAGGTGGAGCGGAACAAGAGACCCAGTACTTC
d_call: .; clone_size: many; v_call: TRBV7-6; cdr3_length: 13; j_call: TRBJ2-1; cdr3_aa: CASSRPLSGEQFF; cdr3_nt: TGTGCCAGCAGCCGCCCCCTTAGCGGAGAGCAGTTCTTC
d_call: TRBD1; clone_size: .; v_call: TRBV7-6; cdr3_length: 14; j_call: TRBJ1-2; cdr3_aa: CASSSTGGGYGYTF; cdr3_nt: TGTGCCAGCAGCTCGACAGGGGGTGGTTATGGCTACACCTTC
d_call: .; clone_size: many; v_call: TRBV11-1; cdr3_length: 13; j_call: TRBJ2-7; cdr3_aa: CASSLALLYEQYF; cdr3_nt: TGTGCCAGCAGCTTAGCGCTACTATACGAGCAGTACTTC
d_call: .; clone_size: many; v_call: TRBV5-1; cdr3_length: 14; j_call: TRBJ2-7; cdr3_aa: CASSLYDSTYEQYF; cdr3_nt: TGCGCCAGCAGCTTGTATGACAGTACCTACGAGCAGTACTTC
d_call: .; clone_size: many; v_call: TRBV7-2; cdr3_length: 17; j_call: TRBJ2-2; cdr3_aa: CASSLGSRGGGTGELFF; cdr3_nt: TGTGCCAGCAGCTTAGGCTCGAGGGGGGGCGGGACCGGGGAGCTGTTTTTT
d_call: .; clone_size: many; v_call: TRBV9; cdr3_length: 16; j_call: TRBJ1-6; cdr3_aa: CASSVDSPGAGSPLHF; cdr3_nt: TGTGCCAGCAGCGTAGACTCCCCGGGGGCAGGTTCACCCCTCCACTTT
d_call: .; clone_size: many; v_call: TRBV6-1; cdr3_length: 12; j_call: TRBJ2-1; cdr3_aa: CASSPTWGQQFF; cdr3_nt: TGTGCCAGCAGTCCGACCTGGGGTCAGCAGTTCTTC
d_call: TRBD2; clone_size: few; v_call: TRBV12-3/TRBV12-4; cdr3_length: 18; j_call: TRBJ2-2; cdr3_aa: CASSFLASGRGGTGELFF; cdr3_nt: TGTGCCAGCAGTTTTCTTGCTAGCGGGAGAGGAGGCACCGGGGAGCTGTTTTTT
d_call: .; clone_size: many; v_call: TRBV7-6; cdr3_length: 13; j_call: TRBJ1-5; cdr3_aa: CASSSGRNQPQHF; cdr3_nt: TGTGCCAGCAGCTCCGGGCGAAATCAGCCCCAGCATTTT
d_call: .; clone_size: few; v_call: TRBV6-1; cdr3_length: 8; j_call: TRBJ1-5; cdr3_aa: CASRRQHF; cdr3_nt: TGTGCCAGCAGGAGACAGCATTTT
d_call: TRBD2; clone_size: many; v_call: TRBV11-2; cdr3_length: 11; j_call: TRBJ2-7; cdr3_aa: CASSWGGEQYF; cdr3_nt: TGTGCCAGCAGCTGGGGGGGCGAGCAGTACTTC
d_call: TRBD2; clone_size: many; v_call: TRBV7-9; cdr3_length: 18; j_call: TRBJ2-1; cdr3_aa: CASSSRDPGTSGYNEQFF; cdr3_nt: TGTGCCAGCAGCTCCCGGGACCCCGGGACTAGCGGTTACAATGAGCAGTTCTTC
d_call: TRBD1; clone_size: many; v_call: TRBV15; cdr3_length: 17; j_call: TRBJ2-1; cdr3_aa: CATSRDTPRTGHNEQFF; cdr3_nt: TGTGCCACCAGCAGGGACACCCCTAGGACAGGACACAATGAGCAGTTCTTC
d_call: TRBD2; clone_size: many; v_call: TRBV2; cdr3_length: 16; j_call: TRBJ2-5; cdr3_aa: CASSEPPAGGGETQYF; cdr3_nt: TGTGCCAGCAGTGAACCCCCAGCGGGGGGGGGGGAGACCCAGTACTTC
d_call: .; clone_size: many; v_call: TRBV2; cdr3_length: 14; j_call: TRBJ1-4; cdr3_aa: CASTVLGTNEKLFF; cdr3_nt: TGTGCCAGCACTGTTCTAGGGACTAATGAAAAACTGTTTTTT
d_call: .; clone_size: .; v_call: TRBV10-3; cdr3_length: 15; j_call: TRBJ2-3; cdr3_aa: CAISESYQVTDTQYF; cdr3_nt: TGTGCCATCAGTGAGTCTTATCAGGTCACAGATACGCAGTATTTT
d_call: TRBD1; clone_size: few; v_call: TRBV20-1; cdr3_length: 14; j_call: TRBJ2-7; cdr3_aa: CSASGGQGMYEQYF; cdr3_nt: TGCAGTGCTAGTGGCGGACAGGGTATGTACGAGCAGTACTTC
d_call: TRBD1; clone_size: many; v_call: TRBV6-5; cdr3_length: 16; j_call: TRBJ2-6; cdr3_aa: CASSYGTGSGANVLTF; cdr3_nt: TGTGCCAGCAGTTACGGGACAGGGAGTGGGGCCAACGTCCTGACTTTC
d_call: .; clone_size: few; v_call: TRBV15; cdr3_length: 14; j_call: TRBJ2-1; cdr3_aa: CATSIPEAISEQFF; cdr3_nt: TGTGCCACCAGCATACCAGAGGCCATTAGTGAGCAGTTCTTC
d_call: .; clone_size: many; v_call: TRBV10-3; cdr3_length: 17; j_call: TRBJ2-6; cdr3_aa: CAISDRGPTSGANVLTF; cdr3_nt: TGTGCCATCAGTGACAGGGGTCCCACTTCAGGGGCCAACGTCCTGACTTTC
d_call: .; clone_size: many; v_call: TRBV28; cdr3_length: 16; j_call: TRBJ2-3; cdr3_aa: CASSPTFGTGADTQYF; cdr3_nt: TGTGCCAGCAGTCCGACTTTTGGGACCGGCGCAGATACGCAGTATTTT
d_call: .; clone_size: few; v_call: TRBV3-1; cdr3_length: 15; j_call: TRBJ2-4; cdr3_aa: CASSQGGTGKNIQYF; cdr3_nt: TGTGCCAGCAGCCAGGGGGGAACAGGGAAAAACATTCAGTACTTC
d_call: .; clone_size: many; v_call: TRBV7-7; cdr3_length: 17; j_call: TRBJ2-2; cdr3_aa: CASSLVSLGLASGELFF; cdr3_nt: TGTGCCAGCAGCTTAGTATCATTGGGTCTAGCTTCAGGGGAGCTGTTTTTT
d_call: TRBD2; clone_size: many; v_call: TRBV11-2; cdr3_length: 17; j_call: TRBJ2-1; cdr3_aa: CASSRDGLAGVFNEQFF; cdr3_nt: TGTGCCAGCAGCAGAGACGGGCTAGCGGGGGTCTTCAATGAGCAGTTCTTC
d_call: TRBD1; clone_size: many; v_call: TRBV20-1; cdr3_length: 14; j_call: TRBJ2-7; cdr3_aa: CSARRQGARDEQYF; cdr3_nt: TGCAGTGCTAGACGACAGGGGGCGCGGGACGAGCAGTACTTC
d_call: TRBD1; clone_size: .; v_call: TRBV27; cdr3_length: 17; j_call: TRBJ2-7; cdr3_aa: CASSRSLRSGGVDEQYF; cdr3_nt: TGTGCCAGCAGTCGCTCGCTTAGGTCAGGGGGCGTCGACGAGCAGTACTTC
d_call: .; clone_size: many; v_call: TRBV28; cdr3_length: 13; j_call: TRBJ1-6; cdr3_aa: CASSWRTGSPLHF; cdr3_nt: TGTGCCAGCAGTTGGCGTACAGGATCACCCCTCCACTTT
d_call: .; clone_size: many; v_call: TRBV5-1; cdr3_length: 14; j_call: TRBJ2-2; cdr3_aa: CASSLDQHTGELFF; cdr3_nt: TGCGCCAGCAGCTTGGACCAGCACACCGGGGAGCTGTTTTTT
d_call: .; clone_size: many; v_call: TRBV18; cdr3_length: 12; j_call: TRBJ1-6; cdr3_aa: CASSPSPSPLHF; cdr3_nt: TGTGCCAGCTCACCAAGCCCCTCACCCCTCCACTTT
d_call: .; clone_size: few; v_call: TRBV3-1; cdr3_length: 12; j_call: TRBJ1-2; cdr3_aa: CASSQIRDGYTF; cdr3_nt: TGTGCCAGCAGCCAAATACGAGATGGCTACACCTTC
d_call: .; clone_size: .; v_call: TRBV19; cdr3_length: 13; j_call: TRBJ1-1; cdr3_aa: CASSMSDHTEAFF; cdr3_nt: TGTGCCAGTAGTATGAGCGACCACACTGAAGCTTTCTTT
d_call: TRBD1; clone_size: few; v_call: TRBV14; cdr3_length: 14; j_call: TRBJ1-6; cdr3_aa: CASSPDREYSPLHF; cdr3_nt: TGTGCCAGCAGCCCCGACAGGGAATATTCACCCCTCCACTTT
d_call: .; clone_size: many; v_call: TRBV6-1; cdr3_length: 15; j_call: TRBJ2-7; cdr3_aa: CASRATGRSPYEQYF; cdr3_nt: TGTGCCAGCAGGGCGACAGGGAGGTCCCCCTACGAGCAGTACTTC
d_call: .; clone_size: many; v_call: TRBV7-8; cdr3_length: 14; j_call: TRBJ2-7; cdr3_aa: CASSLGVGAYEQYF; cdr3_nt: TGTGCCAGCAGCTTAGGGGTAGGGGCCTACGAGCAGTACTTC
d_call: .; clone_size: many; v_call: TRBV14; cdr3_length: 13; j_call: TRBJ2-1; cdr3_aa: CASTTGSGNEQFF; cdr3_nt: TGTGCCAGCACCACAGGGTCAGGGAATGAGCAGTTCTTC
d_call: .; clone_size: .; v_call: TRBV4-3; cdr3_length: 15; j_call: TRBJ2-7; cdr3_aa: CASSPGVGPSYEQYF; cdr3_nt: TGCGCCAGCAGCCCCGGAGTGGGTCCGTCGTACGAGCAGTACTTC
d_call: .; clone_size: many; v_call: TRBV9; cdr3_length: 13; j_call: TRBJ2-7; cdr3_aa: CASSVGNQNEQYF; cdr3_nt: TGTGCCAGCAGCGTAGGCAACCAGAACGAGCAGTACTTC
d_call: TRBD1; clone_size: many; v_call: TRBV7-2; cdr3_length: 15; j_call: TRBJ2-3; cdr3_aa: CASSLLQGAADTQYF; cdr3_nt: TGTGCCAGCAGCTTACTACAGGGGGCCGCAGATACGCAGTATTTT
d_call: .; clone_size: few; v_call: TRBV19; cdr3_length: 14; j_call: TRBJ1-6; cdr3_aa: CASSDGRDNSPLHF; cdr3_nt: TGTGCCAGTAGTGACGGACGGGATAATTCACCCCTCCACTTT
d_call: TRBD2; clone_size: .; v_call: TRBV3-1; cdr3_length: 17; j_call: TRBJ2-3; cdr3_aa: CASSQGGGTSGTDTQYF; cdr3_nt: TGTGCCAGCAGCCAGGGGGGCGGGACTAGCGGCACAGATACGCAGTATTTT